The present T cell receptor beta chain was sequenced within a study of Ad26.COV2.S vaccination and SARS-CoV-2 variants. The assay was immunoSEQ multiplex PCR, and TCRdb's table has in-frame clones only and misses some. The sample lists hundreds of thousands of clones; roughly 89% were seen once. Treatment meaning: 15 to 20 received Ad26.COV2.S at low or high dose, single or two shots; about 5 received placebo; per-sample allocation not given. On day 63 after the first injection, vaccine and placebo recipients gave samples. CDR1 and CDR2 from the germline V gene are SGHRS and YFSETQ. CDR3 length: 14 amino acids. Between the trimmed V and J ends, which lost 5 bases and 5 bases, there was a span of 15 bases.

This clonotype was obtained from a person between 18 and 60 years old who received the Ad26.COV2.S COVID-19 vaccine or a placebo. The specimen comprised peripheral blood, sampled in a trial of Ad26.COV2.S vaccine versus placebo. The rearrangement joins TRBV5-1 to TRBJ2-3; a possible D gene is TRBD2 (5 bases). The CDR3 here is CASSSGWTGDTQYF. CDR3 coding DNA: TGCGCCAGCAGTTCGGGCTGGACTGGAGATACGCAGTATTTT.